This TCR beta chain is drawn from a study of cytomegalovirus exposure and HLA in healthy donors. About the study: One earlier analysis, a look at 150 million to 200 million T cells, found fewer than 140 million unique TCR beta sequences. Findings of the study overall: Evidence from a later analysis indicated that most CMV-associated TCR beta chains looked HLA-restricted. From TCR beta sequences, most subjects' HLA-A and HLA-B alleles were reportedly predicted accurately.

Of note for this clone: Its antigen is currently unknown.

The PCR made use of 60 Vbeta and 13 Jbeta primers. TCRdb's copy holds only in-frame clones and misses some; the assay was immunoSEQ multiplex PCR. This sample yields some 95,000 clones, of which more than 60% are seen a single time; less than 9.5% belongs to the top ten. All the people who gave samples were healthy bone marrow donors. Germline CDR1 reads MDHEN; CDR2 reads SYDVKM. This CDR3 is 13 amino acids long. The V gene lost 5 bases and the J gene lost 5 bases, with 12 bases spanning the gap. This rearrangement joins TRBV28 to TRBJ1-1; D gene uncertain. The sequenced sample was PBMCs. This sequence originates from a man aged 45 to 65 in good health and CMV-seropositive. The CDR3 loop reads CASSKWMETEAFF. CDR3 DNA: TGTGCCAGCAGTAAGTGGATGGAGACTGAAGCTTTCTTT.